The subject of this entry is one T cell receptor (beta chain). TCRdb's table, derived via immunoSEQ multiplex PCR, lists solely in-frame clones and lacks some. The data contain tens of thousands of clones, about four fifths of them singletons. The CDR3 spans 13 residues. Germline lookup yields CDR1 SQVTM and CDR2 ANQGSEA. V gave up 6 bases and J gave up 3 bases, with 12 bases separating them. The data derive from a study of blood T cell repertoires in COVID-19. Sequences were obtained from peripheral blood. The receptor was isolated from a human donor in a cohort sampled during active COVID-19. The chain recombines TRBV29-1 with TRBJ1-5; D call uncertain. The CDR3 loop is CSVLSDTNQPQHF. The CDR3 region has the DNA TGCAGCGTCCTATCCGATACCAATCAGCCCCAGCATTTT.